This T cell receptor beta chain was sequenced during a study of human T cells and chemical hapten exposure. Study-wide background: How much TCR each sample yielded varied, mostly because pooled library volumes differed slightly. Notes on the study in general: The number of TCRs over 1 in 1000 frequency stayed unchanged after DPC.

This clonotype was observed a handful of times. Its antigen is as yet unknown. This CDR3 comprises 12 residues. Losses at the gene ends were 6 bases for V and 4 bases for J; bases not matched to a gene: 4. Germline-derived CDR1 and CDR2 are SQVTM and ANQGSEA. Unique molecular identifiers were affixed to discrete cDNA molecules within the library. One entry per CDR3 protein results from TCRdb running MiXCR on the RACE reads. This repertoire shows some 120,000 distinct CDR3 sequences, approximately 8.3% found once; its top ten account for around 1.7%. Indicated time point: healthy volunteer bleed at 2 weeks. Unseparated into fractions, whole blood served as the source from which total RNA was extracted.

The rearrangement uses TRBV29-1 and TRBJ1-1, with 8 positions matching TRBD1. This clonotype originated in a male donor in good health. Some clones in this sample may be carry-over from other donors' samples. Input material: whole blood. In DNA form, the CDR3 reads TGCAGCGTGGATGACAGGGGCACTGAAGCTTTCTTT. Protein product: CSVDDRGTEAFF. The entire variable domain, with the rest obtained from reference TRBV29-1 and TRBJ1-1, is as follows: SAVISQKPSRDICQRGTSLTIQCQVDSQVTMMFWYRQQPGQSLTLIATANQGSEATYESGFVIDKFPISRPNLTFSTLTVSNMSPEDSSIYLCSVDDRGTEAFFGQGTRLTVV.